The following is a TCR beta chain sequence with its context. This specimen comes from a study of cytomegalovirus exposure and HLA in healthy donors. Primers included in the PCR were 60 Vbeta and 13 Jbeta primers. The table came from immunoSEQ multiplex PCR; TCRdb's copy has only in-frame clones and leaves some out. This sample has a few hundred thousand clones, with roughly 80% found just once. The receptor's source is a young man in good health and CMV-seronegative. What was sequenced was PBMCs.

In DNA, the CDR3 is TGTGCCAGCACCGACAGGGCGAACACCGGGGAGCTGTTTTTT. Its translation: CASTDRANTGELFF. The V call is TRBV5-4, the J call TRBJ2-2; 7 nucleotides agree with TRBD1. The junction had 2 bases not matched to a gene; V was cut back by 6 bases and J by 0 bases. In germline, CDR1 is SGHNT, CDR2 YYREEE (reference sequence). The CDR3 is 14 residues long.